This T cell receptor beta chain was observed in a study of CD8+ T cells in alopecia areata. Study-level results: For lesional scalp, especially alopecia totalis/universalis, clonality was higher than in normal scalp. Patients displayed less clarity in TCR sharing than mice, a finding possibly related to HLA.

Trimming took 0 bases from V and 3 from J, leaving 10 bases between them. Germline V gene lookup returns CDR1 SGHRS and CDR2 YFSETQ. The CDR3 extends over 14 amino acids. Samples from alopecia areata patients were lesional scalp punch biopsies and peripheral blood. PBMCs yielded sorted CD4+ and CD8+ T cells. Comment on this clone: The antigen remains undetermined.

Reverse transcription of extracted RNA yielded cDNA, which provided the sequencing template. Repertoires were generated with immunoSEQ multiplex PCR, while TCRdb's copy carries only in-frame clones and drops some. Here the sample spans 120,000 or so clones, 47% being singletons. The sequenced sample consisted of NKG2D-low CD8+ T cells sorted from blood. The J gene is TRBJ2-7, the V gene TRBV5-1, with D maybe TRBD2 (6 bases). The source is a human donor with alopecia areata. CDR3 protein: CASSLAGGNYEQYF. CDR3 DNA sequence: TGCGCCAGCAGCTTGGCCGGCGGGAACTACGAGCAGTACTTC. Combining the CDR3 with reference TRBV5-1 and TRBJ2-7 gives the whole variable domain KAGVTQTPRYLIKTRGQQVTLSCSPISGHRSVSWYQQTPGQGLQFLFEYFSETQRNKGNFPGRFSGRQFSNSRSEMNVSTLELGDSALYLCASSLAGGNYEQYFGPGTRLTVT.